The clone carrying this TCR beta chain has only a few counts. The antigen is not known. Before any sequencing was done, the ViraFEST assay used viral peptide pools to expand antigen-specific CD4+ T cells. After roughly 9 days in culture, the CD4+ T cells were isolated. People in the vaccine group had not been infected with SARS-CoV-2 before, and their nucleocapsid antibodies were negative. TCRdb's table, derived via immunoSEQ multiplex PCR, lists solely in-frame clones and lacks some. The data show about 40,000 clones, about three fifths seen once. The data originate from a study of vaccination effects on CD4 cells after COVID-19. CDR1 is MNHEY and CDR2 is SVGAGI in the germline V gene. Trimming removed 6 bases from V and 1 base from J, with 10 bases in between. The CDR3 length is 14 residues.

The sequence derives from a human donor who received a COVID-19 vaccine. The specimen was CD4+ T cells from PBMCs cultured with HCoV-OC43 spike peptides, collected before COVID-19 vaccination. Subset: HCoV-OC43 spike overlapping peptide pool stimulation. The genes are TRBV6-5 and TRBJ1-5; D call uncertain. The CDR3 nucleotides are TGTGCCAGCAGCGCGGACGGAAGCAATCAGCCCCAGCATTTT. The encoded protein is CASSADGSNQPQHF.